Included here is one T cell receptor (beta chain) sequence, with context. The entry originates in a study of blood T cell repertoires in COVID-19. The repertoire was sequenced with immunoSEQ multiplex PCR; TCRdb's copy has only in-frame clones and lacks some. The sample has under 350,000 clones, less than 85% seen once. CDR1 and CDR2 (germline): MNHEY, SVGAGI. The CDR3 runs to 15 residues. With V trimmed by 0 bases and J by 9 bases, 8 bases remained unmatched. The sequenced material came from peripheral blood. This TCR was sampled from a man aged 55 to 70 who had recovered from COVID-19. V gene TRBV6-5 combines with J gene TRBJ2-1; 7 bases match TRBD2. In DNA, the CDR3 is TGTGCCAGCAGTTACTCTCCTAGCGGCGGGCCTGAGCAGTTCTTC. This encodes CASSYSPSGGPEQFF.